These 29 T cell receptor beta chains were all obtained from the same sample, sequenced in a study of blood T cell repertoires in COVID-19. Method: immunoSEQ multiplex PCR; TCRdb's copy keeps in-frame clones and lacks some. The table records about 38,000 clones, about 88% of them present only once. The sequenced sample was peripheral blood. The receptors derive from a man in his 70s with active COVID-19.

This sequence joins TRBV7-2 and TRBJ2-5, with 8 bases identical to TRBD2. Germline V gene sequence: CDR1 SGHTA, CDR2 FQGNSA. With V trimmed by 5 bases and J by 5 bases, 10 bases remained unmatched. The CDR3 length is 15 residues. The CDR3 loop reads CASSLSGTNPETQYF. CDR3 in DNA: TGTGCCAGCAGCCTTAGCGGGACGAACCCGGAGACCCAGTACTTC.

V gene TRBV7-2 combines with J gene TRBJ1-2, with D possibly being TRBD1 (6 bases). Between the trimmed V and J ends, which lost 5 bases and 4 bases, there was a span of 14 bases. Germline CDR1 reads SGHTA; CDR2 reads FQGNSA. The CDR3 totals 14 residues. The CDR3: CASSPGGGGYGYTF. The CDR3 DNA reads TGTGCCAGCAGCCCGGGCGGGGGCGGCTATGGCTACACCTTC. Based on the CDR3 plus reference TRBV7-2 and TRBJ1-2, the full variable domain is GAGVSQSPSNKVTEKGKDVELRCDPISGHTALYWYRQSLGQGLEFLIYFQGNSAPDKSGLPSDRFSAERTGGSVSTLTIQRTQQEDSAVYLCASSPGGGGYGYTFGSGTRLTVV.

The rearrangement joins TRBV5-1 to TRBJ2-7; 9 bases agree with TRBD2. The CDR3 covers 13 residues. The trim removed 4 bases at V and 3 bases at J, leaving 2 bases unmatched. Germline V lookup: CDR1 SGHRS, CDR2 YFSETQ. In DNA form, the CDR3 reads TGCGCCAGCAGCCGGACTAGCGACTACGAGCAGTACTTC. This sequence encodes CASSRTSDYEQYF.

This clone was seen only a few times. The V and J genes are TRBV24-1 and TRBJ2-5, with 9 bases aligning to TRBD2. The V and J ends lost 4 bases and 5 bases, in that order; junction bases with no gene match: 7. Germline CDR1 is KGHDR and CDR2 is SFDVKD. The CDR3 extends over 15 amino acids. CDR3 DNA: TGTGCCACCAGTGACCGGGTAGCGGGGGCCGAGACCCAGTACTTC. Residues: CATSDRVAGAETQYF.

The chain recombines TRBV4-3 with TRBJ2-7; D perhaps matches TRBD1 (5 bases). Germline V gene lookup returns CDR1 LGHNA and CDR2 YSLEER. Trimming stripped 4 bases from V and 4 bases from J, with 17 bases between. This CDR3 comprises 15 residues. In nucleotides, the CDR3 is TGCGCCAGCAGCCTCCAAAAGGGGCGGACATACGAGCAGTACTTC. Amino acids: CASSLQKGRTYEQYF.

This chain connects TRBV3-1 (or the pseudogene TRBV3-2) to TRBJ1-5; D is uncertain. Germline V gives CDR1 LGHDT, CDR2 YNNKEL (reference sequence). V lost 4 bases and J lost 5, with 24 bases in between. The CDR3 length is 18 residues. The CDR3 coding sequence is TGTGCCAGCAGCCCGGGTTTCGGCGACCTGTCGGCCCATCAGCCCCAGCATTTT. Translating gives CASSPGFGDLSAHQPQHF.

The rearrangement uses TRBV28 and TRBJ2-7; maybe TRBD1 (7 bases). Germline V lookup: CDR1 MDHEN, CDR2 SYDVKM. The V end lost 4 bases, the J end lost 4 bases, and 26 bases lay between the germline ends. This CDR3 contains 18 residues. CDR3 in amino acids: CASSSPSLGGGRNYEQYF. In DNA, the CDR3 is TGTGCCAGCAGTTCCCCCTCCCTAGGAGGGGGCCGGAATTACGAGCAGTACTTC.

The chain links TRBV28 to TRBJ2-7, with 10 positions matching TRBD2. Germline trimming cut 5 bases from V and 0 bases from J; bases unmatched to any gene: 19. CDR1 is MDHEN, CDR2 SYDVKM, per germline. The CDR3 has 20 residues. DNA for the CDR3: TGTGCCAGCAGTCCCCTGACTCTAGCGGGAGACACCCAAACCTCCTACGAGCAGTACTTC. It is translated as CASSPLTLAGDTQTSYEQYF.

V gene TRBV12-3 or TRBV12-4 combines with J gene TRBJ2-7, with 9 nucleotides matching TRBD1. CDR3 length equals 13 residues. J was trimmed by 5 bases and V by 5 bases; bases with no gene match: 4. DNA of the CDR3: TGTGCCAGCAGTGGTGACAGGGGGGACGAGCAGTACTTC. Protein sequence: CASSGDRGDEQYF.

The chain has TRBV27 and TRBJ1-2; a possible D gene is TRBD1 (6 bases). V was pared by 0 bases and J by 5 bases, with 19 bases between. Germline assignment: CDR1 MNHEY and CDR2 SMNVEV (reference sequence). This CDR3 has 17 amino acids. CDR3 sequence reads: CASSLSPRVRGDYGYTF. For the CDR3, the DNA is TGTGCCAGCAGTTTATCCCCCCGGGTCAGGGGTGATTATGGCTACACCTTC.

The chain combines TRBV28 with TRBJ1-1, with unresolved D. This CDR3 is built from 15 residues. V was trimmed by 10 bases and J by 3 bases, leaving 21 bases between them. Germline V gene lookup returns CDR1 MDHEN and CDR2 SYDVKM. This chain's CDR3 is CATAVGSKRYTEAFF. The CDR3 DNA is TGTGCCACCGCCGTAGGGAGCAAGAGGTACACTGAAGCTTTCTTT.

The chain combines TRBV28 with TRBJ1-6, with no clear D. CDR1 is MDHEN and CDR2 is SYDVKM in the germline V gene. The CDR3 is 15 residues long. Trimming stripped 4 bases from V and 5 bases from J, with 12 bases between. The CDR3, as DNA: TGTGCCAGCAGTTCTCCAGGATCTAATAATTCACCCCTCCACTTT. Protein sequence: CASSSPGSNNSPLHF.

Note on this clone: Distinct nucleotide sequences in the sample also encode this CDR3. The chain links TRBV6-5 to TRBJ1-1, with TRBD1 matching over 8 bases. V lost 2 bases and J lost 6; bases outside the gene matches: 5. The CDR3 sequence is 14 residues long. Germline loops: CDR1 MNHEY, CDR2 SVGAGI. CDR3 residues: CASSYTGQGAEAFF. The CDR3 nucleotides are TGTGCCAGCAGTTACACCGGACAGGGCGCTGAAGCTTTCTTT.

The count of this clone is one. This chain joins TRBV19 and TRBJ2-7; 9 bases fit TRBD1. Losses at the gene ends were 9 bases for V and 1 base for J; bases not matched to a gene: 10. The CDR3 spans 15 residues. CDR1 LNHDA and CDR2 SQIVND come from the germline V gene (reference sequence). The CDR3 DNA reads as TGTGCCAGCAGCGAACCCGGGACAGGGTCCTACGAGCAGTACTTC. Protein product: CASSEPGTGSYEQYF.

The chain joins TRBV19 to TRBJ2-1; no definite D call. Germline V CDR1 and CDR2: LNHDA, SQIVND (reference sequence). CDR3 size: 13 residues. V was shortened by 3 bases and J by 7 bases, with 10 bases between the two germline ends. CDR3 sequence (DNA): TGTGCCAGTAGTATTTCGGCTAGGAATGAGCAGTTCTTC. This sequence encodes CASSISARNEQFF.

The rearrangement joins TRBV6-5 to TRBJ2-2, with D hard to call. CDR3 length: 15 residues. Trimming shortened V by 7 bases and J by 0 bases, and 12 bases separated the two germline ends. From germline, CDR1 is MNHEY and CDR2 SVGAGI. The CDR3 DNA reads as TGTGCCAGCAATCCGGGTCAAGCGAACACCGGGGAGCTGTTTTTT. Translated: CASNPGQANTGELFF.

The chain links TRBV18 to TRBJ2-7, with D possibly matching TRBD2 (5 bases). CDR1 and CDR2 from the germline V gene are KGHSH and LQKENI. Trimming took off 5 bases at V and 7 bases at J, with 9 bases between the two ends. The CDR3 runs to 11 residues. CDR3 amino acids: CASSTREEQYF. The CDR3, as DNA: TGTGCCAGCTCAACTAGGGAAGAGCAGTACTTC.

This chain links TRBV7-2 with TRBJ1-2; TRBD1 matches 9 bases. Germline CDR1 SGHTA, CDR2 FQGNSA. The CDR3 length is 16 residues. The trim removed 3 bases at V and 7 bases at J, leaving 12 bases unmatched. CDR3 loop: CASSFLGQGGSGGYTF. DNA of the CDR3: TGTGCCAGCAGCTTCCTGGGACAGGGAGGTTCAGGTGGCTACACCTTC.

The J gene is TRBJ2-3, the V gene TRBV5-5; TRBD2 matches at 13 bases. The trim removed 5 bases at V and 6 bases at J, leaving 12 bases unmatched. CDR1 and CDR2 (germline): SGHKS, YYEKEE (reference sequence). There are 17 residues in the CDR3. The CDR3 reads CASRVQLAGGPSDTQYF. The DNA of the CDR3 is TGTGCCAGCAGGGTCCAACTAGCGGGGGGGCCAAGCGATACGCAGTATTTT.

The chain links TRBV7-2 to TRBJ2-3, with D uncertain. Trimming stripped 0 bases from V and 2 bases from J, with 6 bases between. Germline CDR1 reads SGHTA; CDR2 reads FQGNSA. The CDR3 has 14 residues. The CDR3 DNA follows: TGTGCCAGCAGCTTAGCTAGCCTCACAGATACGCAGTATTTT. Its translation is CASSLASLTDTQYF.

The chain is built from TRBV7-9 and TRBJ2-7; 10 bases agree with TRBD1. The length of the CDR3 is 16 residues. Germline loops: CDR1 SEHNR, CDR2 FQNEAQ (reference sequence). The ends lost 5 bases at V and 6 bases at J; junction bases unmatched: 13. CDR3 coding DNA: TGTGCCAGCAGCCCGACCCCCGGGACAGGGGATCTCGAGCAGTACTTC. This gives the protein CASSPTPGTGDLEQYF. The full variable domain, with the rest looked up from reference TRBV7-9 and TRBJ2-7, is DTGVSQNPRHKITKRGQNVTFRCDPISEHNRLYWYRQTLGQGPEFLTYFQNEAQLEKSRLLSDRFSAERPKGSFSTLEIQRTEQGDSAMYLCASSPTPGTGDLEQYFGPGTRLTVT.

The chain employs TRBV10-3 and TRBJ2-7, with TRBD1 matching 8 bases. Germline V gives CDR1 ENHRY, CDR2 SYGVKD. The CDR3 totals 13 residues. The J segment lost 3 bases and the V segment lost 6 bases, leaving 4 bases of the junction unmatched. CDR3 region: CAISLDRGYEQYF. Written as DNA, the CDR3 is TGTGCCATCAGCCTAGACAGGGGCTACGAGCAGTACTTC.

V is TRBV20-1 and J is TRBJ2-1, with TRBD2 as a possible D gene (6 bases). The CDR3 totals 10 residues. CDR1 is DFQATT and CDR2 is SNEGSKA in the germline V gene (reference sequence). In DNA form, the CDR3 reads TGCAGCGGCGGGATCCATGAGCAGTTCTTC. Protein sequence: CSGGIHEQFF.

The chain combines TRBV7-8 with TRBJ2-7; TRBD2 might be the D (5 bases). V lost 1 base and J 0 bases, leaving 13 bases between the germline ends. The CDR3 contains 16 residues. Germline-derived CDR1 and CDR2 are SGHVS and FQNEAQ. CDR3 nucleotides: TGTGCCAGCAGCTTAGTTGGAGGCGAGAGCTCCTACGAGCAGTACTTC. This sequence encodes CASSLVGGESSYEQYF.

The J gene is TRBJ2-1, the V gene TRBV7-2, with 11 nucleotides matching TRBD2. Germline V CDR1 and CDR2: SGHTA, FQGNSA. The V and J ends lost 7 bases and 9 bases, in that order; junction bases with no gene match: 11. The CDR3 has 15 residues. CDR3 sequence: CASTQGLAALSEQFF. Written as DNA, the CDR3 is TGTGCCAGCACCCAGGGACTAGCGGCCCTCAGTGAGCAGTTCTTC. Full variable domain (rest looked up from reference TRBV7-2 and TRBJ2-1): GAGVSQSPSNKVTEKGKDVELRCDPISGHTALYWYRQSLGQGLEFLIYFQGNSAPDKSGLPSDRFSAERTGGSVSTLTIQRTQQEDSAVYLCASTQGLAALSEQFFGPGTRLTVL.

The V and J genes are TRBV19 and TRBJ1-1, with D maybe TRBD1 (6 bases). CDR3 length equals 16 residues. Germline CDR1 is LNHDA and CDR2 is SQIVND (reference sequence). Trimming cost V 9 bases and J 6 bases, with 26 bases left between them. CDR3 coding DNA: TGTGCCAGCCTACGACAGGACCTTACTTCGGGGTCTGAAGCTTTCTTT. Its protein product is CASLRQDLTSGSEAFF.

The chain carries TRBV24-1 and TRBJ2-7; the match to TRBD1 covers 10 bases. The CDR3 has 15 amino acids. V lost 3 bases and J lost 2; bases outside the gene matches: 3. Germline loops: CDR1 KGHDR, CDR2 SFDVKD. The CDR3 protein is CATSDPGTGAYEQYF. CDR3 in DNA: TGTGCCACCAGTGATCCCGGGACAGGGGCCTACGAGCAGTACTTC.

The chain links TRBV7-9 to TRBJ2-7; D is unresolved. The V end was cut by 3 bases, the J end by 2 bases, with 14 bases between. Germline V gene data show CDR1 as SEHNR and CDR2 as FQNEAQ (reference sequence). The CDR3 covers 15 residues. The CDR3 is CASSLTAGSAYEQYF. In DNA, the CDR3 is TGTGCCAGCAGCTTGACGGCAGGTTCAGCCTACGAGCAGTACTTC.

The genes are TRBV5-1 and TRBJ2-2, with D perhaps matching TRBD2 (6 bases). The CDR3 loop spans 16 amino acids. Germline lookup yields CDR1 SGHRS and CDR2 YFSETQ. V was pared by 2 bases and J by 4 bases, with 15 bases between. CDR3 nucleotide sequence: TGCGCCAGCAGCTTCCTGTCGGAGGGCCCCACCGGGGAGCTGTTTTTT. Amino acids: CASSFLSEGPTGELFF. The full variable domain, completed using reference TRBV5-1 and TRBJ2-2, is KAGVTQTPRYLIKTRGQQVTLSCSPISGHRSVSWYQQTPGQGLQFLFEYFSETQRNKGNFPGRFSGRQFSNSRSEMNVSTLELGDSALYLCASSFLSEGPTGELFFGEGSRLTVL.